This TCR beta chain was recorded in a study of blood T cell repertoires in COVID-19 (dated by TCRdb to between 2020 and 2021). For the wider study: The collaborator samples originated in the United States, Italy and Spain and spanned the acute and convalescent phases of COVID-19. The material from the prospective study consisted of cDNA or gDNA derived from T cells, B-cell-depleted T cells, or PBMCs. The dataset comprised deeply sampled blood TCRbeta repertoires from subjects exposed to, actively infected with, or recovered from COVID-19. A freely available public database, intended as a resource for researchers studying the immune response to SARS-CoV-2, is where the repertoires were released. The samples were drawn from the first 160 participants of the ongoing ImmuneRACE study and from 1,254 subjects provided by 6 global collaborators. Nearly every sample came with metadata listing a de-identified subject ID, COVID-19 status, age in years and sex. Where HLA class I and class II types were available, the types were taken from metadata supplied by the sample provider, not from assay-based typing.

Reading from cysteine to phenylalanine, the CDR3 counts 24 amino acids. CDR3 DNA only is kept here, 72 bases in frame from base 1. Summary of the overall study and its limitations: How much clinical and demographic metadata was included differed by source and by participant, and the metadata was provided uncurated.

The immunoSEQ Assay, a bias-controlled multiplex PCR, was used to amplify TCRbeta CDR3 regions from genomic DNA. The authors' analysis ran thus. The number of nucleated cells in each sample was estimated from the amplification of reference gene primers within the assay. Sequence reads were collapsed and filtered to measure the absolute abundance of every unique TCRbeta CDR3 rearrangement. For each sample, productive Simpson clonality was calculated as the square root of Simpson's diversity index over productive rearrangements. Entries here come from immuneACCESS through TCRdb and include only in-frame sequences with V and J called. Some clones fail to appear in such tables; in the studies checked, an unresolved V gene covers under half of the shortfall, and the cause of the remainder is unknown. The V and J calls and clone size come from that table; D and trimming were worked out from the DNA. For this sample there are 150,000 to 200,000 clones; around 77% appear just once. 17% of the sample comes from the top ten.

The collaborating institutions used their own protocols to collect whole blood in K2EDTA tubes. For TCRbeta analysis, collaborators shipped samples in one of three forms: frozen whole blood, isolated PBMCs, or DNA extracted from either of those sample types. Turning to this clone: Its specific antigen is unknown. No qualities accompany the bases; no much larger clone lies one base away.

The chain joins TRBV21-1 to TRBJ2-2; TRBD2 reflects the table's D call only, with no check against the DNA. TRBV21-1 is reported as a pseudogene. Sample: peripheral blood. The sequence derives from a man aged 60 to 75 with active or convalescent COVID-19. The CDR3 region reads CASSSDLPTLGLSGRCYFAGELFF. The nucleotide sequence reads TGTGCCAGCAGTTCCGACCTTCCCACCCTCGGACTCTCCGGGAGGTGTTATTTTGCCGGGGAGCTGTTTTTT.